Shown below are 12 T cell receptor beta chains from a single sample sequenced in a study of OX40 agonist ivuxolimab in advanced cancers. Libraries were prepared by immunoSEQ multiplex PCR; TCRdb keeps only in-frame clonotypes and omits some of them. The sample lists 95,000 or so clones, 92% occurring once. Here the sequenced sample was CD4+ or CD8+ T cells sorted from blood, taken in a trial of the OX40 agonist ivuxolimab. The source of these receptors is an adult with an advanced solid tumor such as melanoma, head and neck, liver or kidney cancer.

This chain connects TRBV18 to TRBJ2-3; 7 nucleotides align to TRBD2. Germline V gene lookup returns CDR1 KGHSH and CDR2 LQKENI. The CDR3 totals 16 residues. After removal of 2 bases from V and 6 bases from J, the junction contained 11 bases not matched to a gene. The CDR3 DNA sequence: TGTGCCAGCTCACCATTCGAGCGGGGCGGTGGGGATACGCAGTATTTT. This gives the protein CASSPFERGGGDTQYF. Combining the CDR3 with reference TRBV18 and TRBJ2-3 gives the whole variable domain NAGVMQNPRHLVRRRGQEARLRCSPMKGHSHVYWYRQLPEEGLKFMVYLQKENIIDESGMPKERFSAEFPKEGPSILRIQQVVRGDSAAYFCASSPFERGGGDTQYFGPGTRLTVL.

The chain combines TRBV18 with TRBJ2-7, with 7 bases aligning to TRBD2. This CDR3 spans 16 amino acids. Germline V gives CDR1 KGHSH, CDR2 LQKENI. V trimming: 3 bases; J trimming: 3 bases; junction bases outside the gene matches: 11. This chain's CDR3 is CASSPEQGLRLYEQYF. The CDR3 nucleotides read TGTGCCAGCTCACCGGAGCAGGGACTACGCCTCTACGAGCAGTACTTC. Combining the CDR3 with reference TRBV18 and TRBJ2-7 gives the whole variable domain NAGVMQNPRHLVRRRGQEARLRCSPMKGHSHVYWYRQLPEEGLKFMVYLQKENIIDESGMPKERFSAEFPKEGPSILRIQQVVRGDSAAYFCASSPEQGLRLYEQYFGPGTRLTVT.

The CDR3 sequence: CASSVQGIGELFF. The DNA for the CDR3 is TGTGCCAGCAGTGTTCAGGGGATCGGGGAGCTGTTTTTT. This chain joins TRBV6-1 and TRBJ2-2, with D possibly TRBD1 on 6 matching bases. Germline CDR1 and CDR2: MNHNS and SASEGT. The V end was cut by 4 bases, the J end by 7 bases, with 10 bases between. This CDR3 is 13 amino acids long.

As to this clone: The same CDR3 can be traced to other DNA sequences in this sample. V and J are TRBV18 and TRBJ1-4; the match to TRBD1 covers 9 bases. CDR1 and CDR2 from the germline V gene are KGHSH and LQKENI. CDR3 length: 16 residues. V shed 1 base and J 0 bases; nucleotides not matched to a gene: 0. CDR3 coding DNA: TGTGCCAGCTCACCACGGACAGGGGCAACTAATGAAAAACTGTTTTTT. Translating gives CASSPRTGATNEKLFF.

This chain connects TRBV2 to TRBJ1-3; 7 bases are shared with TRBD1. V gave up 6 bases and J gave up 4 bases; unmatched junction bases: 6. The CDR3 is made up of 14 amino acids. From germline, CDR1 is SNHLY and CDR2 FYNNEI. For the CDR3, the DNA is TGTGCCAGCAGGTTACAGGGGAGCGGAAACACCATATATTTT. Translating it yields CASRLQGSGNTIYF.

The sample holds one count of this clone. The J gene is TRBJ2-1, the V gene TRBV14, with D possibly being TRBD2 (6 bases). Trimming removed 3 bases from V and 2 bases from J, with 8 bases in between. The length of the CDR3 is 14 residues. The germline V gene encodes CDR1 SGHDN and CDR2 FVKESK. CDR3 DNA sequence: TGTGCCAGCAGCCAGGGCGGGGCCTACAATGAGCAGTTCTTC. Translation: CASSQGGAYNEQFF.

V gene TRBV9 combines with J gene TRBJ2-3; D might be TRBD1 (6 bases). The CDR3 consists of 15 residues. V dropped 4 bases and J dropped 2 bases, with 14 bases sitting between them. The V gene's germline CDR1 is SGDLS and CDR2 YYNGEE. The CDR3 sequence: CASSPGQPSTDTQYF. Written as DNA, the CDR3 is TGTGCCAGCAGCCCTGGACAGCCCTCCACAGATACGCAGTATTTT. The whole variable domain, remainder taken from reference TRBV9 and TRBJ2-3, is DSGVTQTPKHLITATGQRVTLRCSPRSGDLSVYWYQQSLDQGLQFLIQYYNGEERAKGNILERFSAQQFPDLHSELNLSSLELGDSALYFCASSPGQPSTDTQYFGPGTRLTVL.

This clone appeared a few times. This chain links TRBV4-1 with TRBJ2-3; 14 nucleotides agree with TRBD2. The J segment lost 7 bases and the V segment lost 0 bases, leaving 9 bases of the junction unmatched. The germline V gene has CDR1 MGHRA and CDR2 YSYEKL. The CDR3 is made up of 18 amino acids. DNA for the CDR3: TGCGCCAGCAGCCAAGAGGCGACTAGCGGGGGGGCAGGGAATACGCAGTATTTT. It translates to CASSQEATSGGAGNTQYF.

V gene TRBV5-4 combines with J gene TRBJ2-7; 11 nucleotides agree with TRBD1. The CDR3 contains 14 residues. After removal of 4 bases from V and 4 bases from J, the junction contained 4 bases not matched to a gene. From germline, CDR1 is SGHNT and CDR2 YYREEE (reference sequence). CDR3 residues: CASSQRDRGYEQYF. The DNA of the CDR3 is TGTGCCAGCAGCCAAAGGGACAGGGGGTACGAGCAGTACTTC.

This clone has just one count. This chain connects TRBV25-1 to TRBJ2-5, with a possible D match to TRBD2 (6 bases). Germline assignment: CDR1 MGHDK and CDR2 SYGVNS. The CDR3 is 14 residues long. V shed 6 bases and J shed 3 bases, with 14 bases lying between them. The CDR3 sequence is CASSGRGVKETQYF. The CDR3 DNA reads TGTGCCAGCAGCGGCCGCGGGGTTAAAGAGACCCAGTACTTC.

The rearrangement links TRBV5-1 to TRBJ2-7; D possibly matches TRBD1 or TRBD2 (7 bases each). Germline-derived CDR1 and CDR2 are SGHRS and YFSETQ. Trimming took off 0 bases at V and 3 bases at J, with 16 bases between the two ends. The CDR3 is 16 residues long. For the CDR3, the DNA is TGCGCCAGCAGCTTGGCGCTAACAGGGGAGGGCTACGAGCAGTACTTC. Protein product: CASSLALTGEGYEQYF.

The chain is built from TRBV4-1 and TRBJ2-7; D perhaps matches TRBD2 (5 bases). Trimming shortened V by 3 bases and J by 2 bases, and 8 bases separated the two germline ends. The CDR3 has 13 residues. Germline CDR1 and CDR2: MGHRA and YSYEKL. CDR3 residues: CASSHPSPYEQYF. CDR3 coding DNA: TGCGCCAGCAGCCACCCTAGCCCCTACGAGCAGTACTTC.